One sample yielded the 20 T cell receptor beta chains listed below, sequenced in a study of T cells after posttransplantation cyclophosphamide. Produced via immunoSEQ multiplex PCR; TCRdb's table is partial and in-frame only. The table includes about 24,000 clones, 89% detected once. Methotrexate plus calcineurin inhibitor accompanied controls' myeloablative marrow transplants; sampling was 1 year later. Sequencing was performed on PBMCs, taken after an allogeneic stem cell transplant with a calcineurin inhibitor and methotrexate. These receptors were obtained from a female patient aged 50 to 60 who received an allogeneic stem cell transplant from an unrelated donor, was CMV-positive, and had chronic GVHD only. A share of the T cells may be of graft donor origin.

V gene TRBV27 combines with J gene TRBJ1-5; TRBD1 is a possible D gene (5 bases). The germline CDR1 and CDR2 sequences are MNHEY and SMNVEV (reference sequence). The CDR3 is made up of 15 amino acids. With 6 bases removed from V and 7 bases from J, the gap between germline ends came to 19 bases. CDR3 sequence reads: CASRGERGKDQPQHF. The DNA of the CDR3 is TGTGCCAGCAGAGGGGAAAGGGGTAAGGACCAGCCCCAGCATTTT.

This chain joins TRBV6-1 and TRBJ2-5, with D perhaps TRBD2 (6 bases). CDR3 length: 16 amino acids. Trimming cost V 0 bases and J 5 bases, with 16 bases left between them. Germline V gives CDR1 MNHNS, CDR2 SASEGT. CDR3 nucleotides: TGTGCCAGCAGTGAAGCCCTAATGCGGGGCGGTGAGACCCAGTACTTC. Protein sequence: CASSEALMRGGETQYF.

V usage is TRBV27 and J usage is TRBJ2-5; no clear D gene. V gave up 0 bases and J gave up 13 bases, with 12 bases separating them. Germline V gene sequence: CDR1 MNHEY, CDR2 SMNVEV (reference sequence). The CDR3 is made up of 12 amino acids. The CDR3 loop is CASSLSGHQWYF. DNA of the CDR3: TGTGCCAGCAGTTTATCGGGCCATCAATGGTACTTC.

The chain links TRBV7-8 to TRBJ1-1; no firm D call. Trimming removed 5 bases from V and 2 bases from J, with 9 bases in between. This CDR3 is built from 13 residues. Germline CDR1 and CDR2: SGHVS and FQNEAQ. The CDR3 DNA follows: TGTGCCAGCAGCCCCCTTCGTAACACTGAAGCTTTCTTT. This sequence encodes CASSPLRNTEAFF.

CDR3 sequence reads: CASSYLPSDTGELFF. Here the CDR3 DNA reads TGTGCCAGCAGTTACCTTCCCTCGGACACCGGGGAGCTGTTTTTT. The V and J genes are TRBV6-6 and TRBJ2-2, with unresolved D. The CDR3 sequence is 15 residues long. With 2 bases removed from V and 3 bases from J, the gap between germline ends came to 10 bases. Germline CDR1 and CDR2: MNHNY and SVGAGI (reference sequence).

The CDR3 DNA is TGCGCCAGCAGTGAGAGGCAGGGGTCGGCAGATACGCAGTATTTT. Translation: CASSERQGSADTQYF. The V call is TRBV10-1, the J call TRBJ2-3; the D gene is possibly TRBD1 (6 bases). The V end was cut by 2 bases, the J end by 4 bases, with 13 bases between. This CDR3 region has 15 residues. CDR1 is WNHNN, CDR2 SYGVQD, per germline (reference sequence).

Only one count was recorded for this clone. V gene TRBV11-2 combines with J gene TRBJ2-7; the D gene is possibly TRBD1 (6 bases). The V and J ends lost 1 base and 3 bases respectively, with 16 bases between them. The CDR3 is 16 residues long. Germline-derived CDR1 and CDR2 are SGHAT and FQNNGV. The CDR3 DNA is TGTGCCAGCAGCTTAGGTTTTGACAGGACCTACTACGAGCAGTACTTC. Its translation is CASSLGFDRTYYEQYF.

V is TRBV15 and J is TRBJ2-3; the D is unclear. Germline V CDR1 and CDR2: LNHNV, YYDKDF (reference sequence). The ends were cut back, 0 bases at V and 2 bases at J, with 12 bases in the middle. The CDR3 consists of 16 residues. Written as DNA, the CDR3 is TGTGCCACCAGCAGAGATAACGCGATCCCCACAGATACGCAGTATTTT. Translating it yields CATSRDNAIPTDTQYF.

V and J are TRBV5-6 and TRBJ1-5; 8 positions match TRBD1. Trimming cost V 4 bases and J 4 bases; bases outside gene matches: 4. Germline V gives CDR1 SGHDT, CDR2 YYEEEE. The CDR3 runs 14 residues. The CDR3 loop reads CASSKDRVNQPQHF. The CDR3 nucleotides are TGTGCCAGCAGCAAGGACAGGGTGAATCAGCCCCAGCATTTT. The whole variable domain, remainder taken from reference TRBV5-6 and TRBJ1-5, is DAGVTQSPTHLIKTRGQQVTLRCSPKSGHDTVSWYQQALGQGPQFIFQYYEEEERQRGNFPDRFSGHQFPNYSSELNVNALLLGDSALYLCASSKDRVNQPQHFGDGTRLSIL.

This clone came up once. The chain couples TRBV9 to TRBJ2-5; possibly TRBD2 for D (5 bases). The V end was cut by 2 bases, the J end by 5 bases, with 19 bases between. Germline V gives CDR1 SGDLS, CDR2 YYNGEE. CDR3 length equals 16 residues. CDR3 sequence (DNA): TGTGCCAGCAGCGTCGTAGCTACGCTAGCCCCTGAGACCCAGTACTTC. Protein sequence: CASSVVATLAPETQYF.

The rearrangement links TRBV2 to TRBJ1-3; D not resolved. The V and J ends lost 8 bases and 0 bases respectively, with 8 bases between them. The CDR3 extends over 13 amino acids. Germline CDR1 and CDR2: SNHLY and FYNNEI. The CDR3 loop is CASYGFSGNTIYF. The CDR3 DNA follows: TGTGCCAGCTACGGGTTCTCTGGAAACACCATATATTTT.

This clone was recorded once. CDR3 DNA sequence: TGTGCCAGCAGCTTAGCGGACAAGGGTCCCTACGAGCAGTACTTC. Translating gives CASSLADKGPYEQYF. The chain couples TRBV7-9 to TRBJ2-7; D is possibly TRBD1 (5 bases). The CDR3 loop spans 15 amino acids. V dropped 0 bases and J dropped 2 bases, with 11 bases sitting between them. Germline CDR1 reads SEHNR; CDR2 reads FQNEAQ (reference sequence).

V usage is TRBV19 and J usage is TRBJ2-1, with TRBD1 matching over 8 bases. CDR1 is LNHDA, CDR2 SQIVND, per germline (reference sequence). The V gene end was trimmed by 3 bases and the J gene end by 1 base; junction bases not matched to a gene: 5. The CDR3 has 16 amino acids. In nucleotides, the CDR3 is TGTGCCAGTAGTATTATAGGACAGGGTTCCTACAATGAGCAGTTCTTC. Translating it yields CASSIIGQGSYNEQFF.

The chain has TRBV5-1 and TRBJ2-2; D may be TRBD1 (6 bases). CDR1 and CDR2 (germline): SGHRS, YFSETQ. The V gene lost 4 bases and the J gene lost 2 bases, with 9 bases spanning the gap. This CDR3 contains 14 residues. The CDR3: CASSPGHNTGELFF. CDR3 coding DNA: TGCGCCAGCAGCCCGGGACATAACACCGGGGAGCTGTTTTTT.

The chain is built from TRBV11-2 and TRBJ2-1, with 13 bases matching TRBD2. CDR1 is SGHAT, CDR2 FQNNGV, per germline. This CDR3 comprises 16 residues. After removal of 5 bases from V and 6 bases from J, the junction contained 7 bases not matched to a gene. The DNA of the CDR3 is TGTGCCAGCAGCCCCGGACTAGCGGGAGCCCTCAATGAGCAGTTCTTC. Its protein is CASSPGLAGALNEQFF.

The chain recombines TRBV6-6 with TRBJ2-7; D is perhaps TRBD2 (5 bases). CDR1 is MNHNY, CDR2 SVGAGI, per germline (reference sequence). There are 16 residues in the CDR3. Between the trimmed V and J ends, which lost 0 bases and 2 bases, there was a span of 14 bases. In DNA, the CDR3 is TGTGCCAGCAGTTACTCTGTCGGGGTTCAGACCTACGAGCAGTACTTC. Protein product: CASSYSVGVQTYEQYF.

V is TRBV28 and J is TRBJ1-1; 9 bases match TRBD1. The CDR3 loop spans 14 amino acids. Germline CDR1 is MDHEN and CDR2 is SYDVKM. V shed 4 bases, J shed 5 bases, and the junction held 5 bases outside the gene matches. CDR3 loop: CASSSQGAWTEAFF. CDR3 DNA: TGTGCCAGCAGTTCACAGGGGGCCTGGACTGAAGCTTTCTTT.

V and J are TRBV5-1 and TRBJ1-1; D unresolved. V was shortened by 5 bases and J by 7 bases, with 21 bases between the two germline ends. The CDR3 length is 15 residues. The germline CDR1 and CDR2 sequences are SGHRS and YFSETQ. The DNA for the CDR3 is TGCGCCAGCAGAGTCCACCGGGTCGGGGATTATGAAGCTTTCTTT. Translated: CASRVHRVGDYEAFF.

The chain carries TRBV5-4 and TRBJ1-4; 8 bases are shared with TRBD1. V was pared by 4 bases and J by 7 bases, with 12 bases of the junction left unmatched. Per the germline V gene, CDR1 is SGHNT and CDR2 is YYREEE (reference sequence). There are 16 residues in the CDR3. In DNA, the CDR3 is TGTGCCAGCAGCGCGACCTCAGGGGGCATGGGTGAAAAACTGTTTTTT. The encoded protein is CASSATSGGMGEKLFF.

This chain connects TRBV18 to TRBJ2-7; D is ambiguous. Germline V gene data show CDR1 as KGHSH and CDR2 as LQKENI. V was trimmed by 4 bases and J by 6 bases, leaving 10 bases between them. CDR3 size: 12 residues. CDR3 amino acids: CASSRYSSEQYF. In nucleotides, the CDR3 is TGTGCCAGCTCACGTTACTCGTCCGAGCAGTACTTC.